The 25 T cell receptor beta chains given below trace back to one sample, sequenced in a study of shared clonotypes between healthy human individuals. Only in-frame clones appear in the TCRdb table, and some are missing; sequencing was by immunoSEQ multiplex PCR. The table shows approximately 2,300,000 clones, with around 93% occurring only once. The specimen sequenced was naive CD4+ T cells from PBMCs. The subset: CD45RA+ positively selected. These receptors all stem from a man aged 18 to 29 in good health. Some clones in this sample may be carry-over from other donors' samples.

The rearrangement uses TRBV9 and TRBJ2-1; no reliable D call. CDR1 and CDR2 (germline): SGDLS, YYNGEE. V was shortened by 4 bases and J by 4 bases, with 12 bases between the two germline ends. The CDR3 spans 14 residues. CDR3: CASSHPASYNEQFF. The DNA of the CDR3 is TGTGCCAGCAGCCACCCGGCGAGTTACAATGAGCAGTTCTTC.

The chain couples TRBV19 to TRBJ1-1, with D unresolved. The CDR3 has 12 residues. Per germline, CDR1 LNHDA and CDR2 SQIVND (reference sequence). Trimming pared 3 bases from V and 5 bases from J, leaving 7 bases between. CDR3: CASSMWGTEAFF. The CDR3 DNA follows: TGTGCCAGTAGTATGTGGGGAACTGAAGCTTTCTTT.

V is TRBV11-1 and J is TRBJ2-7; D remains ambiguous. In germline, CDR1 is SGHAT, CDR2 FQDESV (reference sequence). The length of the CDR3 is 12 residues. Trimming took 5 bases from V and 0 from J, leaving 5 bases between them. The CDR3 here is CASSQTSYEQYF. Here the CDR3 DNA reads TGTGCCAGCAGCCAGACCTCCTACGAGCAGTACTTC.

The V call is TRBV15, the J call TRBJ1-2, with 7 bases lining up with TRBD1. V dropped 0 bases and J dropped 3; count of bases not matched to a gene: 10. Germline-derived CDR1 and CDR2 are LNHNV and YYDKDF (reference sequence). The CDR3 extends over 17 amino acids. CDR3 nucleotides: TGTGCCACCAGCAGAGATAAGGGACAGCGGGCGGACTATGGCTACACCTTC. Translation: CATSRDKGQRADYGYTF.

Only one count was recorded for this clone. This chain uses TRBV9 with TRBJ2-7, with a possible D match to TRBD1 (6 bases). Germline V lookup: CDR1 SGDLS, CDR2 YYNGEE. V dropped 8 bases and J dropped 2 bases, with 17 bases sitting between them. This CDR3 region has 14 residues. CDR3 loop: CASATDSLAYEQYF. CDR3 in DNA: TGTGCCAGTGCTACGGACAGTTTGGCCTACGAGCAGTACTTC.

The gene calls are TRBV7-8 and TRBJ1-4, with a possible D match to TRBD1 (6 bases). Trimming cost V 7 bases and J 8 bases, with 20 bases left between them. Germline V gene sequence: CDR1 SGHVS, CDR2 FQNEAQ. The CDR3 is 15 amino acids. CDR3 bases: TGTGCCAGCACCGTGGGGCACAGGGTTGAGGAAAAACTGTTTTTT. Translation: CASTVGHRVEEKLFF.

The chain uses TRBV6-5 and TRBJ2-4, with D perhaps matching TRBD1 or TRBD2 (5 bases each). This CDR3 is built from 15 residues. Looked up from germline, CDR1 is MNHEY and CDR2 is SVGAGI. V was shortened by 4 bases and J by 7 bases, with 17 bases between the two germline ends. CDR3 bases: TGTGCCAGCAGTTCACCCGGGGACCCTCGGAACATTCAGTACTTC. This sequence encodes CASSSPGDPRNIQYF.

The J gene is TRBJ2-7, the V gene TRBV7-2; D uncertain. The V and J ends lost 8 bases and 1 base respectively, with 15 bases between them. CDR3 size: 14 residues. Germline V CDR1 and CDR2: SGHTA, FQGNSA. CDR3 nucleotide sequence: TGTGCCAGCTCCCGGGCGGTCCAATCCTACGAGCAGTACTTC. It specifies CASSRAVQSYEQYF.

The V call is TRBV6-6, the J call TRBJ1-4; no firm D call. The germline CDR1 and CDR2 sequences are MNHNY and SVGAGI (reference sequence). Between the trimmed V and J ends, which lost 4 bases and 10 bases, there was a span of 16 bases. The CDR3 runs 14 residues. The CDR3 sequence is CASSWTVFGVKLFF. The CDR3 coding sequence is TGTGCCAGCAGTTGGACGGTCTTCGGTGTAAAACTGTTTTTT.

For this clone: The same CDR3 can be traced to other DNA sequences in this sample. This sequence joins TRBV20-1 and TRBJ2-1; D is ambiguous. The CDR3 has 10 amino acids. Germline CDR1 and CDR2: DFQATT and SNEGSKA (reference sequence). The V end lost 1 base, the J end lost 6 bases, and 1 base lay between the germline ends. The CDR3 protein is CSARANEQFF. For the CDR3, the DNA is TGCAGTGCTAGAGCCAATGAGCAGTTCTTC.

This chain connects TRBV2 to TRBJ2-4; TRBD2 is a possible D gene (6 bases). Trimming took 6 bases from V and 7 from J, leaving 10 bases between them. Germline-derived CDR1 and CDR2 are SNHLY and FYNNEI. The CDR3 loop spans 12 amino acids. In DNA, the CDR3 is TGTGCCAGCAGACTACGGGGGAACATTCAGTACTTC. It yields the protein CASRLRGNIQYF.

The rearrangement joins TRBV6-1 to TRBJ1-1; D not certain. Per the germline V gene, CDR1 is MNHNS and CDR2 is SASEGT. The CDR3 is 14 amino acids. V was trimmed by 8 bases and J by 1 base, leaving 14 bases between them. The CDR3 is CASALRAGNTEAFF. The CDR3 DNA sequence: TGTGCCAGCGCTCTTAGAGCGGGGAACACTGAAGCTTTCTTT.

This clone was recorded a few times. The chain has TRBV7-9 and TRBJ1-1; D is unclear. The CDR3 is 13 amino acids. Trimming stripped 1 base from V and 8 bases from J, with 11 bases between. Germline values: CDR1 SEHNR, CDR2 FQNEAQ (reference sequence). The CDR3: CASSLVGSREAFF. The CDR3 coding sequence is TGTGCCAGCAGCTTAGTAGGGTCTAGGGAAGCTTTCTTT.

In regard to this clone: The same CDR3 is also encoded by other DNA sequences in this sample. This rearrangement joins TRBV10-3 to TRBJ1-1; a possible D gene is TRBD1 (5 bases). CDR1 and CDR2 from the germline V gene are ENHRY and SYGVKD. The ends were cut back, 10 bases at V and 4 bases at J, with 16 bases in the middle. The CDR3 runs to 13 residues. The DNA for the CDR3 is TGTGCCACCCGCCAGGGCCTGGGCACTGAAGCTTTCTTT. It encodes CATRQGLGTEAFF.

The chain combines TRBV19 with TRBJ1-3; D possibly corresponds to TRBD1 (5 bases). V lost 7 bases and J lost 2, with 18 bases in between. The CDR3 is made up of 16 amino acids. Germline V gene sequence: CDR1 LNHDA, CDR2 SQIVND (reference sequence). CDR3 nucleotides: TGTGCCAGTACAATAGGGGATGAGATCGCTGGAAACACCATATATTTT. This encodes CASTIGDEIAGNTIYF.

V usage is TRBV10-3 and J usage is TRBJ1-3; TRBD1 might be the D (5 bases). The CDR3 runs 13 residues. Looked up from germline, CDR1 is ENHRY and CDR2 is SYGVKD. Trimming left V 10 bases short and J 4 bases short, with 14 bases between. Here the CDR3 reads CATTGALGNTIYF. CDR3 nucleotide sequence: TGTGCCACAACAGGAGCTCTGGGAAACACCATATATTTT.

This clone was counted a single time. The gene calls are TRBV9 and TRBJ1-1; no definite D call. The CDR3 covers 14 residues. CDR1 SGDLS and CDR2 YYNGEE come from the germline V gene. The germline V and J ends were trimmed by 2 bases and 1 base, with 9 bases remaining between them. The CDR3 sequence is CASSVLSKNTEAFF. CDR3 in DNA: TGTGCCAGCAGCGTTTTATCGAAGAACACTGAAGCTTTCTTT.

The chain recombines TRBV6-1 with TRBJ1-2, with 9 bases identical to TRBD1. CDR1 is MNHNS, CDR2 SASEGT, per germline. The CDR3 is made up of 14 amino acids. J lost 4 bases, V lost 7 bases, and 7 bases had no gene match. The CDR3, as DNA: TGTGCCAGCACCGGGGACAGGGAGTTCTATGGCTACACCTTC. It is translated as CASTGDREFYGYTF.

CDR3 nucleotide sequence: TGTGCCAGCAGCTCCCGGAAGATTGCCGGGGCCAACGTCCTGACTTTC. Translation: CASSSRKIAGANVLTF. The rearrangement links TRBV27 to TRBJ2-6; no reliable D call. Trimming shortened V by 6 bases and J by 4 bases, and 16 bases separated the two germline ends. CDR3 length equals 16 residues. CDR1 and CDR2 (germline): MNHEY, SMNVEV (reference sequence).

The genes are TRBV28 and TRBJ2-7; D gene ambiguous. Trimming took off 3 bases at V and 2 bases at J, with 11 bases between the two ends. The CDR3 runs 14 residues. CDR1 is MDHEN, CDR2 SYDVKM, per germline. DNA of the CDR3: TGTGCCAGCAGTTTGGCCCCTGGGCCCTACGAGCAGTACTTC. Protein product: CASSLAPGPYEQYF.

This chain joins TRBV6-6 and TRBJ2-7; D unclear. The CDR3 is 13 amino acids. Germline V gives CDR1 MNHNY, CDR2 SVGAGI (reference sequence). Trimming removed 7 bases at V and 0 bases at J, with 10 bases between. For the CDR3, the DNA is TGTGCCAGCACCACTCTCTTCTCCTACGAGCAGTACTTC. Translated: CASTTLFSYEQYF.

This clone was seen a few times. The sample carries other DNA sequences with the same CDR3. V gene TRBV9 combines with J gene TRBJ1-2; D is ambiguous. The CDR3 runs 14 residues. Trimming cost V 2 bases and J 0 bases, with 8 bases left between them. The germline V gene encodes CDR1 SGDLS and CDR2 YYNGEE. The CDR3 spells CASSVQTANYGYTF. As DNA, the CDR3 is TGTGCCAGCAGCGTGCAGACCGCTAACTATGGCTACACCTTC.

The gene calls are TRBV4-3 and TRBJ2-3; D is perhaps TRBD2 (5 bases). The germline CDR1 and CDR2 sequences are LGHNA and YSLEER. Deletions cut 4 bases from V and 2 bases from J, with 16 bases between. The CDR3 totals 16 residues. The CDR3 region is CASSRQPAGITDTQYF. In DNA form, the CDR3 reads TGCGCCAGCAGCCGCCAACCGGCGGGTATCACAGATACGCAGTATTTT.

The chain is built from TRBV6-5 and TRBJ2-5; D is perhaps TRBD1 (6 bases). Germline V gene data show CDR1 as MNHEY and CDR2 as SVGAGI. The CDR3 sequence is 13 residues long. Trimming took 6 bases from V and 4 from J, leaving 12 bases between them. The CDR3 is CASRNRVSETQYF. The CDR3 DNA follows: TGTGCCAGCAGGAACAGGGTTTCAGAGACCCAGTACTTC.

CDR3 coding DNA: TGCAGTGCTGCCGATGTCTATGGCTACACCTTC. Translating it yields CSAADVYGYTF. This chain connects TRBV20-1 to TRBJ1-2; D not certain. Germline V gives CDR1 DFQATT, CDR2 SNEGSKA (reference sequence). Trimming shortened V by 5 bases and J by 4 bases, and 8 bases separated the two germline ends. This CDR3 contains 11 residues.